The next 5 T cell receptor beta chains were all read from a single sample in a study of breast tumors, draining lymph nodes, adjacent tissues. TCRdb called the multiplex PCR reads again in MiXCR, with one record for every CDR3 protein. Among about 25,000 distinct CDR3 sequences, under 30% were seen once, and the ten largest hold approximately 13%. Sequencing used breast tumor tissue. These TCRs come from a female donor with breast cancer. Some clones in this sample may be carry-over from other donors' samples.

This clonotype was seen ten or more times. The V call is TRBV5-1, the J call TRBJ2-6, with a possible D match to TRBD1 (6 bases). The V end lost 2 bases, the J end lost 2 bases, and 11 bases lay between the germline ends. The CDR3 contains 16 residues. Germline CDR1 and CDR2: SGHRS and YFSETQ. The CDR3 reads CASSFNGGAGANVLTF. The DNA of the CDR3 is TGCGCCAGCAGCTTTAATGGGGGCGCTGGGGCCAACGTCCTGACTTTC.

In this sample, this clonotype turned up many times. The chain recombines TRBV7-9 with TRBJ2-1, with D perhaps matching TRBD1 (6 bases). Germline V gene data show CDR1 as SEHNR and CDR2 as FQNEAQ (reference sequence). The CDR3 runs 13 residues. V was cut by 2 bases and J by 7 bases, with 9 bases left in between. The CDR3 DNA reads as TGTGCCAGCAGCTTAAGTCAGGGGAATGAGCAGTTCTTC. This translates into CASSLSQGNEQFF.

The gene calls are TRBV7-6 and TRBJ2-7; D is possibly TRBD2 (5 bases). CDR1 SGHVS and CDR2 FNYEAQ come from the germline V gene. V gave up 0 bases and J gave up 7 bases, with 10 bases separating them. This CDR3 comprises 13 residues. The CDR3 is CASSLALEGEQYF. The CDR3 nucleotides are TGTGCCAGCAGCTTAGCTTTAGAGGGTGAGCAGTACTTC.

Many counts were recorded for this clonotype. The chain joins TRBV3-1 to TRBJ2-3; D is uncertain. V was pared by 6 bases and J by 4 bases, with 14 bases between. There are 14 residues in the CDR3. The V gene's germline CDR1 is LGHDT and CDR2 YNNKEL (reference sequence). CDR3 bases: TGTGCCAGCAGGGCTAGTTCCCAAGCAGATACGCAGTATTTT. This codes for CASRASSQADTQYF.

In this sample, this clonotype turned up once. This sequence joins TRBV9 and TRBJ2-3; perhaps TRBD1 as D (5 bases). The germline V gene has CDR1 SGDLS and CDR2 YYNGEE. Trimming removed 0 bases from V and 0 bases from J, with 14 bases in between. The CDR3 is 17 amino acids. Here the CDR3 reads CASSVASVQGSTDTQYF. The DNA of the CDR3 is TGTGCCAGCAGCGTAGCTTCGGTGCAGGGAAGCACAGATACGCAGTATTTT.